One sample yielded the 25 T cell receptor beta chains listed below, sequenced in a study of patients and donors after allogeneic stem cell transplantation. TCRdb used MiXCR to reprocess the RT-PCR reads, holding one entry per CDR3 protein. The sample shows some 200,000 distinct CDR3 sequences, 41% of them seen only once. The sequenced material came from blood, either unsorted or a sorted T cell fraction (not recorded which). The receptors here all came from a human donor who was either an allogeneic HSCT recipient or a stem cell or donor lymphocyte infusion donor (not recorded which). It is not recorded whose cells these are; they may come from a transplant donor.

This sequence joins TRBV7-2 and TRBJ1-6; no definite D call. V gave up 6 bases and J gave up 5 bases, with 14 bases separating them. The CDR3 runs to 15 residues. Germline CDR1 is SGHTA and CDR2 is FQGNSA. This chain's CDR3 is CASRALSGDNSPLHF. CDR3 DNA sequence: TGTGCCAGCAGGGCATTGAGTGGGGATAATTCACCCCTCCACTTT.

CDR3: CASSLDTGGSTEAFF. The DNA for the CDR3 is TGCGCCAGCAGCCTAGACACGGGGGGGAGCACTGAAGCTTTCTTT. The rearrangement uses TRBV5-1 and TRBJ1-1, with D maybe TRBD1 (5 bases). V dropped 4 bases and J dropped 4 bases, with 17 bases sitting between them. The germline gives CDR1 SGHRS, CDR2 YFSETQ. The CDR3 consists of 15 residues.

The CDR3 protein is CASSQGPGMDEQFF. For the CDR3, the DNA is TGTGCCAGCAGCCAAGGTCCCGGGATGGATGAGCAGTTCTTC. The rearrangement joins TRBV4-2 to TRBJ2-1; D might be TRBD2 (5 bases). This CDR3 is 14 amino acids long. The germline CDR1 and CDR2 sequences are LGHNA and YNFKEQ. Trimming cost V 1 base and J 8 bases, with 12 bases left between them.

The gene calls are TRBV7-8 and TRBJ2-5; no firm D call. The germline gives CDR1 SGHVS, CDR2 FQNEAQ. This CDR3 comprises 14 residues. Trimming removed 3 bases from V and 0 bases from J, with 8 bases in between. CDR3 in amino acids: CASSFVRNQETQYF. The CDR3 DNA reads as TGTGCCAGCAGCTTTGTCCGTAACCAAGAGACCCAGTACTTC. Variable domain in full (rest from reference TRBV7-8 and TRBJ2-5): GAGVSQSPRYKVAKRGQDVALRCDPISGHVSLFWYQQALGQGPEFLTYFQNEAQLDKSGLPSDRFFAERPEGSVSTLKIQRTQQEDSAVYLCASSFVRNQETQYFGPGTRLLVL.

The rearrangement links TRBV7-9 to TRBJ2-3; 14 nucleotides match TRBD2. Looked up from germline, CDR1 is SEHNR and CDR2 is FQNEAQ (reference sequence). The CDR3 is made up of 18 amino acids. Unmatched junction bases numbered 12, after V lost 5 bases and J lost 5 bases. The CDR3 nucleotides read TGTGCCAGCAGCCCAGAGACCGGGACTAGCGGGAGTAAAGATACGCAGTATTTT. Encoded protein: CASSPETGTSGSKDTQYF.

Only one count was recorded for this clonotype. The chain uses TRBV7-2 and TRBJ1-5; D unclear. From germline, CDR1 is SGHTA and CDR2 FQGNSA. Trimming took off 6 bases at V and 3 bases at J, with 9 bases between the two ends. The CDR3 extends over 13 amino acids. The CDR3 is CASRRGINQPQHF. The DNA for the CDR3 is TGTGCCAGCAGGAGAGGGATCAATCAGCCCCAGCATTTT.

This clonotype was detected many times. This chain joins TRBV6-5 and TRBJ1-3; D remains unclear. The CDR3 has 12 residues. V lost 6 bases to trimming and J lost 4 bases, with 7 bases between them. Germline V gene sequence: CDR1 MNHEY, CDR2 SVGAGI. The CDR3 is CASRAGGNTIYF. The DNA for the CDR3 is TGTGCCAGCAGGGCAGGAGGAAACACCATATATTTT.

V and J are TRBV11-2 and TRBJ1-2; D uncertain. With 6 bases removed from V and 0 bases from J, the gap between germline ends came to 11 bases. Germline V gene lookup returns CDR1 SGHAT and CDR2 FQNNGV. The CDR3 is 14 residues long. CDR3 residues: CASSSSLANYGYTF. The DNA of the CDR3 is TGTGCCAGCAGTTCCAGCCTAGCTAACTATGGCTACACCTTC.

In its sample, this clonotype was seen many times. The chain employs TRBV6-5 and TRBJ1-3; no reliable D call. Trimming cost V 0 bases and J 0 bases, with 9 bases left between them. This CDR3 contains 16 residues. The V gene's germline CDR1 is MNHEY and CDR2 SVGAGI. The CDR3 DNA follows: TGTGCCAGCAGTTACTCGTTGTTAGTCTCTGGAAACACCATATATTTT. Amino acid sequence: CASSYSLLVSGNTIYF.

This clonotype was detected a few times. J is TRBJ2-6 and V is TRBV19; no clear D gene. The CDR3 runs to 18 residues. The ends were cut back, 2 bases at V and 0 bases at J, with 14 bases in the middle. Germline V lookup: CDR1 LNHDA, CDR2 SQIVND (reference sequence). The chain's CDR3 is CASSIPPKINSGANVLTF. CDR3 sequence (DNA): TGTGCCAGTAGTATACCCCCGAAGATAAACTCTGGGGCCAACGTCCTGACTTTC. The whole variable domain, remainder taken from reference TRBV19 and TRBJ2-6, is DGGITQSPKYLFRKEGQNVTLSCEQNLNHDAMYWYRQDPGQGLRLIYYSQIVNDFQKGDIAEGYSVSREKKESFPLTVTSAQKNPTAFYLCASSIPPKINSGANVLTFGAGSRLTVL.

This clonotype has only a few counts. The chain uses TRBV6-5 and TRBJ1-3; no definite D call. The germline V gene has CDR1 MNHEY and CDR2 SVGAGI. The CDR3 covers 14 residues. V was pared by 6 bases and J by 0 bases, with 9 bases between. This CDR3 is CASRQRLSGNTIYF. CDR3 nucleotides: TGTGCCAGCAGACAGCGTCTCTCTGGAAACACCATATATTTT.

The sample holds a few counts of this clonotype. The chain uses TRBV5-6 and TRBJ1-1; 11 bases align to TRBD1. There are 17 residues in the CDR3. Germline V gene lookup returns CDR1 SGHDT and CDR2 YYEEEE. J was trimmed by 2 bases and V by 2 bases; bases with no gene match: 8. The CDR3 loop is CASSFSGQGAFNTEAFF. Written as DNA, the CDR3 is TGTGCCAGCAGCTTCTCCGGACAGGGGGCGTTTAACACTGAAGCTTTCTTT. The variable domain in full, with the rest retrieved from reference TRBV5-6 and TRBJ1-1, is DAGVTQSPTHLIKTRGQQVTLRCSPKSGHDTVSWYQQALGQGPQFIFQYYEEEERQRGNFPDRFSGHQFPNYSSELNVNALLLGDSALYLCASSFSGQGAFNTEAFFGQGTRLTVV.

This clonotype was seen a handful of times. The genes are TRBV5-1 and TRBJ1-1, with D maybe TRBD1 (5 bases). Per germline, CDR1 SGHRS and CDR2 YFSETQ. V dropped 4 bases and J dropped 2 bases, with 18 bases sitting between them. This CDR3 is built from 16 residues. Here the CDR3 DNA reads TGCGCCAGCAGCCGAGCCTTTGACAGATTCAACACTGAAGCTTTCTTT. This gives the protein CASSRAFDRFNTEAFF.

As concerns this clonotype: One end of the junction varies from germline; a read error may be responsible. The chain couples TRBV6-6 to TRBJ1-1; 11 bases agree with TRBD1. Germline CDR1 and CDR2: MNHNY and SVGAGI (reference sequence). This CDR3 is built from 16 residues. CDR3 sequence: CASTGQGALSNTKAFF. The CDR3 DNA follows: TGTGCCAGCACTGGACAGGGGGCCCTCTCGAACACTAAAGCTTTCTTT.

J is TRBJ2-2 and V is TRBV7-9; possibly TRBD1 for D (6 bases). CDR3 length: 17 residues. Germline V lookup: CDR1 SEHNR, CDR2 FQNEAQ (reference sequence). Trimming stripped 2 bases from V and 4 bases from J, with 17 bases between. The CDR3 loop is CASSLSIRGISTGELFF. The DNA of the CDR3 is TGTGCCAGCAGCTTAAGCATCAGGGGAATCTCCACCGGGGAGCTGTTTTTT.

The chain combines TRBV6-1 with TRBJ2-2, with D unresolved. CDR1 and CDR2 (germline): MNHNS, SASEGT. Trimming pared 5 bases from V and 4 bases from J, leaving 8 bases between. The CDR3 has 13 residues. For the CDR3, the DNA is TGTGCCAGCAGTTACAGTACCACCGGGGAGCTGTTTTTT. Protein sequence: CASSYSTTGELFF.

This clonotype was seen ten or more times. J is TRBJ1-1 and V is TRBV7-2; D is possibly TRBD1 (6 bases). The CDR3 loop spans 16 amino acids. V shed 0 bases and J shed 2 bases, with 13 bases lying between them. Germline values: CDR1 SGHTA, CDR2 FQGNSA. The CDR3 here is CASSLAWGHQNTEAFF. As DNA, the CDR3 is TGTGCCAGCAGCTTAGCGTGGGGGCATCAAAACACTGAAGCTTTCTTT.

The V gene is TRBV12-3 or TRBV12-4, the J gene TRBJ1-2, with TRBD1 as a possible D gene (6 bases). Trimming shortened V by 2 bases and J by 8 bases, and 12 bases separated the two germline ends. The CDR3 spans 13 residues. CDR3 coding DNA: TGTGCCAGCAGTTTACCGTCAGGGGTCGGCTACACCTTC. Translating it yields CASSLPSGVGYTF.

V is TRBV5-1 and J is TRBJ2-2, with D perhaps matching TRBD1 or TRBD2 (6 bases each). The germline V and J ends were trimmed by 4 bases and 5 bases, with 21 bases remaining between them. This CDR3 has 17 residues. Germline loops: CDR1 SGHRS, CDR2 YFSETQ. The CDR3: CASSLKDGGAGTGELFF. The CDR3 region has the DNA TGCGCCAGCAGCCTGAAGGACGGGGGCGCGGGGACCGGGGAGCTGTTTTTT.

This clonotype showed up just a few times. The chain has TRBV3-1 and TRBJ1-3, with 8 bases fitting TRBD1. From germline, CDR1 is LGHDT and CDR2 YNNKEL (reference sequence). This CDR3 has 14 residues. With V trimmed by 3 bases and J by 4 bases, 2 bases remained unmatched. This CDR3 reads CASSQAGGGNTIYF. The CDR3 DNA is TGTGCCAGCAGCCAGGCAGGGGGCGGAAACACCATATATTTT.

This clonotype has just a few counts. The chain is built from TRBV4-2 and TRBJ1-5; D remains ambiguous. V shed 4 bases and J shed 7 bases, with 14 bases lying between them. This CDR3 comprises 14 residues. CDR1 is LGHNA, CDR2 YNFKEQ, per germline. The CDR3 reads CASSREMGEQPQHF. The DNA of the CDR3 is TGTGCCAGCAGCCGAGAGATGGGAGAGCAGCCCCAGCATTTT.

The chain combines TRBV20-1 with TRBJ1-6; 7 bases fit TRBD1. This CDR3 spans 15 amino acids. The V segment lost 4 bases and the J segment 7 bases; nucleotides outside the gene matches: 10. The germline gives CDR1 DFQATT, CDR2 SNEGSKA (reference sequence). The CDR3 coding sequence is TGCAGTGCTACGACAGGGCGGGATTACAATTCACCCCTCCACTTT. Its translation: CSATTGRDYNSPLHF.

The chain links TRBV30 to TRBJ1-3; D is unclear. The CDR3 is 13 residues long. The germline V gene has CDR1 GTSNPN and CDR2 SVGIG (reference sequence). Trimming stripped 5 bases from V and 0 bases from J, with 8 bases between. DNA of the CDR3: TGTGCCTGGGCCCTCAACTCTGGAAACACCATATATTTT. Its translation is CAWALNSGNTIYF.

The V and J genes are TRBV30 and TRBJ2-7; tentatively, D is TRBD1 (5 bases). The V end lost 2 bases, the J end lost 5 bases, and 19 bases lay between the germline ends. Per germline, CDR1 GTSNPN and CDR2 SVGIG (reference sequence). This CDR3 is 15 amino acids long. The CDR3 here is CAWSLKGSAWDEQYF. The CDR3 nucleotides read TGTGCCTGGAGTCTGAAGGGGTCGGCTTGGGACGAGCAGTACTTC. The full variable domain, in which reference TRBV30 and TRBJ2-7 provide the parts outside the CDR3, is SQTIHQWPATLVQPVGSPLSLECTVEGTSNPNLYWYRQAAGRGLQLLFYSVGIGQISSEVPQNLSASRPQDRQFILSSKKLLLSDSGFYLCAWSLKGSAWDEQYFGPGTRLTVT.

In its sample, this clonotype was seen a few times. The V gene is TRBV7-9, the J gene TRBJ1-1; TRBD1 is a possible D gene (5 bases). The V gene's germline CDR1 is SEHNR and CDR2 FQNEAQ (reference sequence). This CDR3 comprises 15 residues. The V and J ends lost 2 bases and 1 base respectively, with 11 bases between them. The CDR3: CASSLIGTANTEAFF. The CDR3 nucleotides read TGTGCCAGCAGCTTAATAGGGACGGCGAACACTGAAGCTTTCTTT.